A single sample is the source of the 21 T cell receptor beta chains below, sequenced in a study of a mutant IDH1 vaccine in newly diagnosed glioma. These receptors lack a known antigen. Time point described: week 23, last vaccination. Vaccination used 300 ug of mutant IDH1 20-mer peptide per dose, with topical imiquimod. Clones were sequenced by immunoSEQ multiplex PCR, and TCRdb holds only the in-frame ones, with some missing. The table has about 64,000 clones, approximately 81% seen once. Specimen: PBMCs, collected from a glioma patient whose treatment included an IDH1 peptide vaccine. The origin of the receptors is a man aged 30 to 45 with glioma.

CDR3 sequence (DNA): TGCAGCGTTGAAGATCCCTTAGGGGGAAACACCATATATTTT. This gives the protein CSVEDPLGGNTIYF. The chain carries TRBV29-1 and TRBJ1-3; D gene uncertain. The CDR3 covers 14 residues. The ends were cut back, 0 bases at V and 4 bases at J, with 10 bases in the middle. The germline V gene has CDR1 SQVTM and CDR2 ANQGSEA.

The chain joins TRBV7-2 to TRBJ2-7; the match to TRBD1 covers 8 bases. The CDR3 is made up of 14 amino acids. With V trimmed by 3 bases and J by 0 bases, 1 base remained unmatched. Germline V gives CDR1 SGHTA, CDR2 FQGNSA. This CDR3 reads CASSFRGHSYEQYF. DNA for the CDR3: TGTGCCAGCAGCTTCAGGGGGCACTCCTACGAGCAGTACTTC.

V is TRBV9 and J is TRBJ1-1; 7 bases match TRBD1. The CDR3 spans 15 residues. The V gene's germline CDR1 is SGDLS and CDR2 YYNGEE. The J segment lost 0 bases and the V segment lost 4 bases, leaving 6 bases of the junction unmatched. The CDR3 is CASSQIGQVNTEAFF. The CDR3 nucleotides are TGTGCCAGCAGCCAGATTGGACAGGTGAACACTGAAGCTTTCTTT. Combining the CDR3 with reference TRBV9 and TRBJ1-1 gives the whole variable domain DSGVTQTPKHLITATGQRVTLRCSPRSGDLSVYWYQQSLDQGLQFLIQYYNGEERAKGNILERFSAQQFPDLHSELNLSSLELGDSALYFCASSQIGQVNTEAFFGQGTRLTVV.

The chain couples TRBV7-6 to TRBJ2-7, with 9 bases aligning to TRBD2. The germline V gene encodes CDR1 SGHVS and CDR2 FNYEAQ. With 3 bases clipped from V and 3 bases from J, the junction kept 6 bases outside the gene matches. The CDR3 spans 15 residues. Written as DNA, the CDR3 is TGTGCCAGCAGCTTGCGCGGGGGGGCGGACTACGAGCAGTACTTC. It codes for CASSLRGGADYEQYF.

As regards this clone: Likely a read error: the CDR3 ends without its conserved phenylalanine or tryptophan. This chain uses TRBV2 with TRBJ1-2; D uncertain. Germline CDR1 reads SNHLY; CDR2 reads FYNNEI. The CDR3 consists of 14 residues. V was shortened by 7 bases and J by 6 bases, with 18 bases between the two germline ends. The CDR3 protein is CASTSPLILNGYTL. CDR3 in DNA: TGTGCCAGCACCTCCCCTCTAATACTAAATGGCTACACCCTC.

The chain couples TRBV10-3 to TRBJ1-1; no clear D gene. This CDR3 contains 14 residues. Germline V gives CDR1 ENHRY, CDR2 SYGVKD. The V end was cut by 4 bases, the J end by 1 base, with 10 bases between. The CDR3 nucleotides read TGTGCCATCAGTGGCAAAAATGCGAACACTGAAGCTTTCTTT. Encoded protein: CAISGKNANTEAFF.

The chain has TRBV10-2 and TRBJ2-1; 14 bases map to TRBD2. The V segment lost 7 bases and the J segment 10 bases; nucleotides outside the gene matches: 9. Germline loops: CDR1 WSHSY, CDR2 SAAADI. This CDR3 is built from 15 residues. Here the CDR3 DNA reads TGCGCCAGCACAAGGACTAGCGGGGGGTTAGGGGAGCAGTTCTTC. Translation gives CASTRTSGGLGEQFF.

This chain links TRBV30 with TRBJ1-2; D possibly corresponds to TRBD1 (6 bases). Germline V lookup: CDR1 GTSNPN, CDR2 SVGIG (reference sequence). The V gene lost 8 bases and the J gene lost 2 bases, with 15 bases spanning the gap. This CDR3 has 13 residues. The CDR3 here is CAVRGAVNYGYTF. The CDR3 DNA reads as TGTGCCGTGAGGGGGGCAGTGAACTATGGCTACACCTTC.

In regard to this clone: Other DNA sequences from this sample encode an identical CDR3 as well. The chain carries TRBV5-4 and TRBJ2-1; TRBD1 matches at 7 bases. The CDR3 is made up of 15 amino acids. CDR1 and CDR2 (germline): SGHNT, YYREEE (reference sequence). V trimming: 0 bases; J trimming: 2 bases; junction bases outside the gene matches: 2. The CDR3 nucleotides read TGTGCCAGCAGCTTGGGCCAGGGGGCCTACAATGAGCAGTTCTTC. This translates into CASSLGQGAYNEQFF.

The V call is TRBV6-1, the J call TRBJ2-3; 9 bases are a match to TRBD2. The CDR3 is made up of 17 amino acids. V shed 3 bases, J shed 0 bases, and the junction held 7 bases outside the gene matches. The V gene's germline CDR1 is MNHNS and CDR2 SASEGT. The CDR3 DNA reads TGTGCCAGCAGTGAGATAGCGGGGGCTTCTAGCACAGATACGCAGTATTTT. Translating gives CASSEIAGASSTDTQYF.

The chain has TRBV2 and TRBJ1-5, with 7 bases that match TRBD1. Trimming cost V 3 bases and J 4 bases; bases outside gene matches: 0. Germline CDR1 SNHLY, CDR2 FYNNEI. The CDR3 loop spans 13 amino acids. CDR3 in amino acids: CASSEDRNQPQHF. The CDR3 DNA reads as TGTGCCAGCAGTGAGGACAGGAATCAGCCCCAGCATTTT. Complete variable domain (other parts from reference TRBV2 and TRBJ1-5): EPEVTQTPSHQVTQMGQEVILRCVPISNHLYFYWYRQILGQKVEFLVSFYNNEISEKSEIFDDQFSVERPDGSNFTLKIRSTKLEDSAMYFCASSEDRNQPQHFGDGTRLSIL.

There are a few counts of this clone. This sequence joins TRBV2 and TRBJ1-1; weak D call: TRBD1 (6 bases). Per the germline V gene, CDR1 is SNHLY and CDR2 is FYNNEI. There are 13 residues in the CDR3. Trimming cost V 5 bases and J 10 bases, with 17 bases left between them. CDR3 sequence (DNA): TGTGCCAGCAGTTTGGGACAAGGGATAGTAGCTTTCTTT. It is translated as CASSLGQGIVAFF.

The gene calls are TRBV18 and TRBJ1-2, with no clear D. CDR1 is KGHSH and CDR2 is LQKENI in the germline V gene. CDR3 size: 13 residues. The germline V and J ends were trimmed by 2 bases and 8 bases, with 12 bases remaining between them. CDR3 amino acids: CASSPARGEGYTF. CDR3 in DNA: TGTGCCAGCTCACCAGCACGGGGAGAGGGCTACACCTTC.

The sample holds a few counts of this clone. For the CDR3, the DNA is TGTGCCAGTCTTAAATCAGGGGCCTCCTACGAGCAGTACTTC. It encodes CASLKSGASYEQYF. J is TRBJ2-7 and V is TRBV28; a weak D match, TRBD1 (6 bases). The germline V and J ends were trimmed by 9 bases and 0 bases, with 15 bases remaining between them. Germline CDR1 and CDR2: MDHEN and SYDVKM. This CDR3 is built from 14 residues.

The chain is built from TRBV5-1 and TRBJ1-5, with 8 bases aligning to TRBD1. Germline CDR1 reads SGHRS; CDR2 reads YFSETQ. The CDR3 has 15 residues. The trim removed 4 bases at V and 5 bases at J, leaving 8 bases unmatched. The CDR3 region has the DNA TGCGCCAGCAGCACCGGACAGGGACTACATCAGCCCCAGCATTTT. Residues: CASSTGQGLHQPQHF.

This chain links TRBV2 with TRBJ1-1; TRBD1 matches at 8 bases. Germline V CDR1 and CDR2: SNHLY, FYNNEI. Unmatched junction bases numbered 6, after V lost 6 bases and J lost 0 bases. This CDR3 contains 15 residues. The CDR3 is CASSHPGQVNTEAFF. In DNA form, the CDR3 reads TGTGCCAGCAGCCATCCGGGACAGGTGAACACTGAAGCTTTCTTT.

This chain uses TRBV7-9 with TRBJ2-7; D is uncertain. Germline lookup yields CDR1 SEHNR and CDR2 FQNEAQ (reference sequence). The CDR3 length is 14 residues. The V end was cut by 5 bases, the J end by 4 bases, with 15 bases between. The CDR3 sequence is CASSPTRTQYEQYF. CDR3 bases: TGTGCCAGCAGCCCTACTCGGACCCAATACGAGCAGTACTTC.

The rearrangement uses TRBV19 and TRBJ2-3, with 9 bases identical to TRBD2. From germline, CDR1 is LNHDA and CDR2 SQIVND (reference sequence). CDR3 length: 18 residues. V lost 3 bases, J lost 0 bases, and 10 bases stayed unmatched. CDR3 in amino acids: CASSISTLAGRSTDTQYF. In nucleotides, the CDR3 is TGTGCCAGTAGTATTTCAACCCTAGCGGGGAGAAGCACAGATACGCAGTATTTT.

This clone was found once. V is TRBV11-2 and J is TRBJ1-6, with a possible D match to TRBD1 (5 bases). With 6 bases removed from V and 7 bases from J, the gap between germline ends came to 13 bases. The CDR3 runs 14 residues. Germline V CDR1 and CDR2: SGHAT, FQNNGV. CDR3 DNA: TGTGCCAGCAGTCGTTGGGGGAGCAATTCACCCCTCCACTTT. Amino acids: CASSRWGSNSPLHF. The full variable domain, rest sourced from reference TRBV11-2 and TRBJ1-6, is EAGVAQSPRYKIIEKRQSVAFWCNPISGHATLYWYQQILGQGPKLLIQFQNNGVVDDSQLPKDRFSAERLKGVDSTLKIQPAKLEDSAVYLCASSRWGSNSPLHFGNGTRLTVT.

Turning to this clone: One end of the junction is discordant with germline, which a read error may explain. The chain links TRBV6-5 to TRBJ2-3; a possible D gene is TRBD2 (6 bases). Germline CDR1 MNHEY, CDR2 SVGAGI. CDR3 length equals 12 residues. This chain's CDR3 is CASSAAGGVKHF. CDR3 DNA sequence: TGTGCCAGCAGCGCCGCGGGCGGGGTTAAACATTTT.

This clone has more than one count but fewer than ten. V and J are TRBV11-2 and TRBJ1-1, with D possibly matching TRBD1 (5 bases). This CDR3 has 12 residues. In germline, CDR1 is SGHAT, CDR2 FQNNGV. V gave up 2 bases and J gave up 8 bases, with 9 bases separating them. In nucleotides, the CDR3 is TGTGCCAGCAGCTTATCGGCAGGGGAAGCTTTCTTT. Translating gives CASSLSAGEAFF.